The 3 T cell receptor beta chains below were found in one sample sequenced in a study of OX40 agonist ivuxolimab in advanced cancers. The method was the immunoSEQ multiplex PCR assay. As stored in TCRdb, this immuneACCESS dataset retains in-frame rearrangements with V and J assigned. A fraction of the clones does not appear; measured against another copy, unresolved V genes explain less than half of the discrepancy, and the remainder lacks a known reason. Across this sample there are about 88,000 clones, with 87% seen only once. 1.5% to 2% of the sample is in the top ten clones. Sequenced here: CD4+ or CD8+ T cells sorted from blood, sampled in a trial of the OX40 agonist ivuxolimab. The receptors were gathered from an adult with an advanced solid tumor such as melanoma, head and neck, liver or kidney cancer.

V gene TRBV11-2 combines with J gene TRBJ2-5; 9 bases are shared with TRBD1. Trimming at V came to 1 base and at J to 2 bases, leaving 8 bases not matched to a gene. The length of the CDR3 is 17 residues. CDR1 and CDR2 from the germline V gene are SGHAT and FQNNGV. The CDR3 sequence: CASSLGVGTGNQETQYF. Here the CDR3 DNA reads TGTGCCAGCAGCTTAGGGGTGGGGACAGGGAATCAAGAGACCCAGTACTTC.

The count of this clone is one. The chain links TRBV21-1 to TRBJ1-3; the table names TRBD1, a call not compared with the DNA. TRBV21-1 is reported as a pseudogene. CDR3 length: 15 amino acids. CDR3 bases: TGTGCCAGCAGCAAAGGACAGCACTCTGGAAACACCATATATTTT. This gives the protein CASSKGQHSGNTIYF.

The rearrangement uses TRBV7-3 and TRBJ2-7; weak D call: TRBD2 (6 bases). Germline V CDR1 and CDR2: SGHTA, FQGTGA. The CDR3 has 15 amino acids. Deletions cut 5 bases from V and 2 bases from J, with 16 bases between. The CDR3 nucleotides are TGTGCCAGCAGCCCCCAGTCGGGGGAGGCCTACGAGCAGTACTTC. Its translation: CASSPQSGEAYEQYF.